The 22 T cell receptor beta chains given below trace back to one sample, sequenced in a study of response to subunit inactivated influenza vaccine. Each CDR3 protein gets one entry after TCRdb re-called the RT-PCR reads with MiXCR. This sample carries 750,000 to 850,000 distinct CDR3 sequences, roughly 18% of them seen once, and the ten largest clones take approximately 11%. Sequencing used PBMCs from blood, obtained roughly 5 days after vaccination. These TCRs come from a man aged 50 to 60 who received an inactivated influenza vaccine.

The rearrangement uses TRBV3-1 and TRBJ2-5; no clear D gene. Per the germline V gene, CDR1 is LGHDT and CDR2 is YNNKEL (reference sequence). The CDR3 consists of 15 residues. Trimming took 4 bases from V and 9 from J, leaving 21 bases between them. The CDR3, as DNA: TGTGCCAGCAGCCCCCATAGTACGGCCAAGATGGCCCAGTACTTC. Translating it yields CASSPHSTAKMAQYF.

This clonotype came up a few times. This chain uses TRBV20-1 with TRBJ1-2, with TRBD1 matching over 8 bases. This CDR3 comprises 13 residues. V trimming: 6 bases; J trimming: 4 bases; junction bases outside the gene matches: 7. The V gene's germline CDR1 is DFQATT and CDR2 SNEGSKA (reference sequence). The CDR3 here is CSAPTGVLYGYTF. The CDR3 coding sequence is TGCAGTGCCCCGACAGGGGTCCTCTATGGCTACACCTTC.

The chain links TRBV10-3 to TRBJ1-5, with TRBD1 identical over 7 bases. From germline, CDR1 is ENHRY and CDR2 SYGVKD. This CDR3 is 17 amino acids long. With V trimmed by 0 bases and J by 0 bases, 5 bases remained unmatched. The CDR3 DNA reads as TGTGCCATCAGTGAGTCGACGGGACAGATTAGCAATCAGCCCCAGCATTTT. Translated, it gives CAISESTGQISNQPQHF.

There are many counts of this clonotype. The J gene is TRBJ2-5, the V gene TRBV4-3; D perhaps matches TRBD1 (6 bases). Trimming pared 1 base from V and 5 bases from J, leaving 14 bases between. Looked up from germline, CDR1 is LGHNA and CDR2 is YSLEER. The CDR3 covers 15 residues. CDR3 bases: TGCGCCAGCAGCCAAGTTCTGGGGGCGTGGGAGACCCAGTACTTC. Its translation is CASSQVLGAWETQYF.

This clonotype was seen only a few times. V usage is TRBV6-2 or TRBV6-3 and J usage is TRBJ2-3; D tentatively fits TRBD1 or TRBD2 (7 bases each). CDR1 and CDR2 (germline): MNHEY, SVGEGT. Trimming cost V 2 bases and J 4 bases, with 13 bases left between them. CDR3 length equals 15 residues. This CDR3 is CASSYGRGGADTQYF. The CDR3 bases are TGTGCCAGCAGTTACGGCAGGGGGGGAGCAGATACGCAGTATTTT.

This clonotype was seen many times. The J gene is TRBJ2-2, the V gene TRBV12-3 or TRBV12-4; possible D gene TRBD1, 5 bases. The V end lost 4 bases, the J end lost 1 base, and 7 bases lay between the germline ends. The CDR3 covers 14 residues. The CDR3 region has the DNA TGTGCCAGCAGTTGGGGCCTGAACACCGGGGAGCTGTTTTTT. It yields the protein CASSWGLNTGELFF.

The gene calls are TRBV25-1 and TRBJ2-5, with D possibly being TRBD1 (5 bases). The CDR3 runs 15 residues. V dropped 3 bases and J dropped 3 bases, with 14 bases sitting between them. Germline V lookup: CDR1 MGHDK, CDR2 SYGVNS. In nucleotides, the CDR3 is TGTGCCAGCAGTGACGAGTGGGGCCTTAAAGAGACCCAGTACTTC. Protein sequence: CASSDEWGLKETQYF.

This clonotype was detected only a few times. The chain carries TRBV28 and TRBJ2-3; no firm D call. The V gene's germline CDR1 is MDHEN and CDR2 SYDVKM. The V end was cut by 8 bases, the J end by 0 bases, with 12 bases between. The CDR3 runs to 14 residues. CDR3 in DNA: TGTGCCAGCGACACTCTGGATAGCACAGATACGCAGTATTTT. It specifies CASDTLDSTDTQYF.

The genes are TRBV7-8 and TRBJ2-4; no definite D call. This CDR3 comprises 16 residues. Germline loops: CDR1 SGHVS, CDR2 FQNEAQ. V was pared by 0 bases and J by 0 bases, with 9 bases between. The CDR3 coding sequence is TGTGCCAGCAGCTTAGCACCCTACACAGCCAAAAACATTCAGTACTTC. It codes for CASSLAPYTAKNIQYF.

The chain combines TRBV13 with TRBJ2-7; TRBD1 is a possible D gene (6 bases). Between the trimmed V and J ends, which lost 5 bases and 6 bases, there was a span of 11 bases. The CDR3 runs 12 residues. Germline V gene data show CDR1 as PRHDT and CDR2 as FYEKMQ (reference sequence). The CDR3 reads CASSAQGREQYF. The CDR3 nucleotides read TGTGCCAGCAGCGCCCAGGGGCGCGAGCAGTACTTC.

The V and J genes are TRBV6-1 and TRBJ2-3, with D hard to call. The CDR3 is 12 residues long. Germline CDR1 reads MNHNS; CDR2 reads SASEGT. V lost 5 bases, J lost 9 bases, and 12 bases lay in between. The CDR3 here is CASSSRGRTQYF. The CDR3 DNA reads TGTGCCAGCAGTTCCCGAGGAAGGACGCAGTATTTT.

In its sample, this clonotype was seen many times. This chain uses TRBV7-9 with TRBJ2-1, with TRBD1 matching 7 bases. V gave up 5 bases and J gave up 2 bases; unmatched junction bases: 6. CDR1 SEHNR and CDR2 FQNEAQ come from the germline V gene (reference sequence). The CDR3 contains 15 residues. As DNA, the CDR3 is TGTGCCAGCAGCCGGACAGGTCTCGCCTACAATGAGCAGTTCTTC. Protein: CASSRTGLAYNEQFF.

The sample holds a few counts of this clonotype. V is TRBV4-2 and J is TRBJ2-1; possible D gene TRBD1, 5 bases. Germline lookup yields CDR1 LGHNA and CDR2 YNFKEQ. Trimming pared 1 base from V and 0 bases from J, leaving 10 bases between. The CDR3 has 16 residues. The CDR3 DNA reads as TGTGCCAGCAGCCAAGCGGCAACAGGCTCCTACAATGAGCAGTTCTTC. Translated: CASSQAATGSYNEQFF.

The rearrangement uses TRBV6-1 and TRBJ1-5; the D is unclear. CDR3 length: 17 residues. CDR1 is MNHNS and CDR2 is SASEGT in the germline V gene. The ends were cut back, 0 bases at V and 0 bases at J, with 12 bases in the middle. The CDR3: CASSEAVGIYSNQPQHF. In DNA form, the CDR3 reads TGTGCCAGCAGTGAAGCGGTGGGGATTTATAGCAATCAGCCCCAGCATTTT.

In its sample, this clonotype was seen a few times. J is TRBJ2-3 and V is TRBV20-1; D tentatively fits TRBD1 or TRBD2 (6 bases each). Between the trimmed V and J ends, which lost 5 bases and 1 base, there was a span of 13 bases. The CDR3 runs to 14 residues. In germline, CDR1 is DFQATT, CDR2 SNEGSKA (reference sequence). Written as DNA, the CDR3 is TGCAGTGCTTCCAGGAGGGGGGGCACAGATACGCAGTATTTT. This encodes CSASRRGGTDTQYF.

The chain links TRBV6-5 to TRBJ1-2; D not resolved. The CDR3 spans 14 residues. Trimming pared 2 bases from V and 5 bases from J, leaving 12 bases between. In germline, CDR1 is MNHEY, CDR2 SVGAGI. The CDR3 is CASSYAPVRYGYTF. The CDR3 nucleotides read TGTGCCAGCAGTTACGCTCCGGTTAGGTATGGCTACACCTTC.

The V and J genes are TRBV24-1 and TRBJ1-5; D call uncertain. V lost 5 bases, J lost 2 bases, and 6 bases lay in between. This CDR3 has 13 residues. CDR1 and CDR2 (germline): KGHDR, SFDVKD. The CDR3 DNA reads TGTGCCACCAGTGGGAGAGGCAATCAGCCCCAGCATTTT. Translation gives CATSGRGNQPQHF.

This clonotype came up a few times. CDR3 bases: TGCAGCGTTGATACCCTAACTAATGAAAAACTGTTTTTT. This translates into CSVDTLTNEKLFF. The rearrangement joins TRBV29-1 to TRBJ1-4; no definite D call. CDR1 and CDR2 from the germline V gene are SQVTM and ANQGSEA. The CDR3 has 13 amino acids. The V end lost 3 bases, the J end lost 1 base, and 6 bases lay between the germline ends.

This clonotype was seen a handful of times. This rearrangement joins TRBV5-1 to TRBJ2-3, with 9 bases matching TRBD1. Germline lookup yields CDR1 SGHRS and CDR2 YFSETQ. The CDR3 spans 15 residues. V lost 4 bases and J lost 6; bases outside the gene matches: 9. The CDR3 DNA reads TGCGCCAGCAGCCGGGGGACAGGGATCACCGATACGCAGTATTTT. Protein product: CASSRGTGITDTQYF.

The chain couples TRBV20-1 to TRBJ2-1; 13 positions match TRBD2. Germline-derived CDR1 and CDR2 are DFQATT and SNEGSKA (reference sequence). The CDR3 runs to 15 residues. CDR3 nucleotide sequence: TGCAGCGCAAGATGGACTAGCGGGAGTTCGGGCGAGCAGTTCTTC. Its protein product is CSARWTSGSSGEQFF.

This clonotype was counted at least ten times. The V gene is TRBV7-2, the J gene TRBJ1-4; D perhaps matches TRBD1 (6 bases). Deletions cut 5 bases from V and 7 bases from J, with 17 bases between. CDR1 and CDR2 from the germline V gene are SGHTA and FQGNSA. This CDR3 comprises 15 residues. CDR3 sequence (DNA): TGTGCCAGCAGCCCTAAGAGGGGAGGGGGTGAAAAACTGTTTTTT. Amino acid sequence: CASSPKRGGGEKLFF.

This clonotype was detected only a few times. The V and J genes are TRBV12-3 or TRBV12-4 and TRBJ1-2; maybe TRBD1 (6 bases). The germline V and J ends were trimmed by 1 base and 3 bases, with 12 bases remaining between them. The length of the CDR3 is 15 residues. CDR3 loop: CASSLVAGVDYGYTF. The CDR3 nucleotides read TGTGCCAGCAGTTTAGTTGCAGGGGTCGACTATGGCTACACCTTC.